The 13 T cell receptor beta chains below all came from one sample that was sequenced in a study of blood T cells in healthy people across ages. It was with a sample-barcoded 5' primer and a J-beta primer mix that a second PCR of about 6 to 12 cycles was run. TCRdb analysed the 5' RACE reads with MiXCR anew, one entry per CDR3 protein. The sample carries roughly 1,500,000 distinct CDR3 sequences, around 42% recorded once. Sequences were obtained from blood. Every receptor here comes from a woman under 30 in good health.

The chain couples TRBV29-1 to TRBJ1-3, with D unresolved. The CDR3 is 14 residues long. Trimming took off 4 bases at V and 0 bases at J, with 10 bases between the two ends. Germline CDR1 is SQVTM and CDR2 is ANQGSEA. CDR3 nucleotides: TGCAGCGTTGGACCGGCCCTCTCTGGAAACACCATATATTTT. Its translation is CSVGPALSGNTIYF.

In its sample, this clonotype was seen a few times. The chain couples TRBV7-3 to TRBJ2-2; TRBD1 might be the D (6 bases). Germline CDR1 reads SGHTA; CDR2 reads FQGTGA. V was shortened by 4 bases and J by 6 bases, with 15 bases between the two germline ends. The CDR3 is made up of 15 amino acids. The CDR3 nucleotides are TGTGCCAGCAGCTCGACAGGATCCGGTGCCGGGGAGCTGTTTTTT. Amino acid sequence: CASSSTGSGAGELFF.

This clonotype was seen only a few times. The chain uses TRBV20-1 and TRBJ1-2; D is undetermined. The CDR3 extends over 13 amino acids. CDR1 is DFQATT and CDR2 is SNEGSKA in the germline V gene (reference sequence). V lost 0 bases and J 4 bases, leaving 9 bases between the germline ends. CDR3 residues: CSARDAGFYGYTF. CDR3 in DNA: TGCAGTGCTAGAGATGCGGGCTTCTATGGCTACACCTTC.

The chain employs TRBV4-1 and TRBJ1-2; D unresolved. The length of the CDR3 is 14 residues. The V and J ends lost 1 base and 4 bases respectively, with 10 bases between them. Germline V gene lookup returns CDR1 MGHRA and CDR2 YSYEKL. CDR3 loop: CASSQVRPAYGYTF. DNA of the CDR3: TGCGCCAGCAGCCAAGTCCGGCCAGCCTATGGCTACACCTTC.

The chain is built from TRBV30 and TRBJ2-5, with 9 nucleotides matching TRBD2. The tail of the sequence fits TRBJ2-7 better, so the J call may be wrong. This CDR3 has 14 amino acids. The germline V gene has CDR1 GTSNPN and CDR2 SVGIG (reference sequence). This CDR3 reads CAWSVGTSRYEQYF. The CDR3 coding sequence is TGTGCCTGGAGTGTAGGGACTAGCAGATACGAGCAGTACTTC.

This clonotype has just a few counts. V usage is TRBV20-1 and J usage is TRBJ2-1; D unclear. Germline-derived CDR1 and CDR2 are DFQATT and SNEGSKA (reference sequence). The CDR3 is 10 residues long. The CDR3 is CAPLGNEQFF. The CDR3 bases are TGCGCCCCCCTTGGCAATGAGCAGTTCTTC.

This clonotype has more than one count but fewer than ten. The chain couples TRBV14 to TRBJ2-7; D may correspond to TRBD1 or TRBD2 (5 bases each). Germline V gives CDR1 SGHDN, CDR2 FVKESK. CDR3 length: 13 amino acids. V lost 8 bases to trimming and J lost 0 bases, with 11 bases between them. The CDR3 reads CASGDQSSYEQYF. The CDR3 nucleotides are TGTGCCAGCGGGGACCAGAGCTCCTACGAGCAGTACTTC.

This clonotype was observed a handful of times. This rearrangement joins TRBV6-1 to TRBJ2-4; 7 bases match TRBD2. The J call is uncertain, as TRBJ2-7 better fits the DNA end. The germline gives CDR1 MNHNS, CDR2 SASEGT. The CDR3 consists of 15 residues. The CDR3 spells CASSLLARGHYEQYF. DNA for the CDR3: TGTGCCAGCAGTTTACTAGCGCGAGGACACTACGAGCAGTACTTC.

This clonotype turned up a few times. The V and J genes are TRBV12-3 or TRBV12-4 and TRBJ1-2; D call uncertain. This CDR3 is 13 amino acids long. Trimming pared 7 bases from V and 7 bases from J, leaving 16 bases between. The CDR3 sequence is CASTPIAGGGYTF. The CDR3, as DNA: TGTGCCAGCACCCCCATTGCGGGTGGTGGCTACACCTTC.

The chain combines TRBV7-9 with TRBJ2-7; 10 bases are shared with TRBD1. There are 13 residues in the CDR3. Germline CDR1 and CDR2: SEHNR and FQNEAQ (reference sequence). V shed 7 bases and J 3 bases; nucleotides not matched to a gene: 3. The CDR3 nucleotides read TGTGCCAGCATACGGGACAGGGGCTACGAGCAGTACTTC. Its translation is CASIRDRGYEQYF.

Of note for this clonotype: Sequence at one end of the junction differs from germline and may be a read error. This chain joins TRBV12-3 or TRBV12-4 and TRBJ1-2; D perhaps matches TRBD1 (5 bases). CDR3 length equals 13 residues. The CDR3 sequence is CASSVARGNGYTF. The CDR3 bases are TGTGCCAGCAGTGTAGCTCGGGGGAATGGCTACACCTTC.

The chain combines TRBV6-1 with TRBJ2-7; D gene unclear. The CDR3 has 16 residues. Between the trimmed V and J ends, which lost 10 bases and 6 bases, there was a span of 28 bases. Germline assignment: CDR1 MNHNS and CDR2 SASEGT. DNA for the CDR3: TGTGCCACCAACCCAGGCTCCCTCTACTCCGTTGGCGAGCAGTACTTC. It yields the protein CATNPGSLYSVGEQYF.

The CDR3 sequence: CAINGGGQETQYF. CDR3 sequence (DNA): TGTGCCATCAATGGGGGGGGACAAGAGACCCAGTACTTC. The chain employs TRBV10-3 and TRBJ2-5, with 7 bases aligning to TRBD2. The CDR3 is 13 residues long. CDR1 and CDR2 (germline): ENHRY, SYGVKD. V lost 7 bases, J lost 2 bases, and 4 bases stayed unmatched.